The 27 T cell receptor beta chains below come from one sample, sequenced in a study of blood T cell repertoires in COVID-19. The method was immunoSEQ multiplex PCR; TCRdb's version includes in-frame clones alone and lacks a portion of them. Of more than 200,000 clones in the sample, around 80% were seen once. The sample consisted of peripheral blood. The receptors were gathered from a woman at least 80 years old with COVID-19, enrolled during active disease.

V usage is TRBV19 and J usage is TRBJ2-3, with 7 bases aligning to TRBD1. This CDR3 contains 14 residues. Per germline, CDR1 LNHDA and CDR2 SQIVND (reference sequence). Trimming at V came to 5 bases and at J to 3 bases, leaving 5 bases not matched to a gene. The DNA of the CDR3 is TGTGCCAGTAGTTCGACAGGGTGGACAGATACGCAGTATTTT. Translating it yields CASSSTGWTDTQYF. Full variable domain (rest looked up from reference TRBV19 and TRBJ2-3): DGGITQSPKYLFRKEGQNVTLSCEQNLNHDAMYWYRQDPGQGLRLIYYSQIVNDFQKGDIAEGYSVSREKKESFPLTVTSAQKNPTAFYLCASSSTGWTDTQYFGPGTRLTVL.

The genes are TRBV5-1 and TRBJ2-5, with TRBD1 matching over 7 bases. The CDR3 runs 15 residues. From germline, CDR1 is SGHRS and CDR2 YFSETQ. V was clipped by 0 bases and J by 6 bases; unmatched bases: 8. DNA of the CDR3: TGCGCCAGCAGCTTGGCCGTAGGGGGCCGTAAGACCCAGTACTTC. Amino acids: CASSLAVGGRKTQYF.

The genes are TRBV19 and TRBJ1-4; no clear D. Germline-derived CDR1 and CDR2 are LNHDA and SQIVND (reference sequence). Trimming took 3 bases from V and 12 from J, leaving 20 bases between them. This CDR3 has 15 residues. The CDR3 sequence is CASSIEDLSRRELFF. DNA of the CDR3: TGTGCCAGTAGTATTGAGGATCTTTCAAGGCGGGAACTGTTTTTT. Using reference TRBV19 and TRBJ1-4 for the parts outside the CDR3, the full variable domain is DGGITQSPKYLFRKEGQNVTLSCEQNLNHDAMYWYRQDPGQGLRLIYYSQIVNDFQKGDIAEGYSVSREKKESFPLTVTSAQKNPTAFYLCASSIEDLSRRELFFGSGTQLSVL.

The chain couples TRBV3-1 (or the pseudogene TRBV3-2) to TRBJ1-4; possibly TRBD1 for D (5 bases). The CDR3 covers 13 residues. The V and J ends lost 6 bases and 6 bases respectively, with 11 bases between them. Germline assignment: CDR1 LGHDT and CDR2 YNNKEL (reference sequence). CDR3 amino acids: CASSRQKDEKLFF. The CDR3 region has the DNA TGTGCCAGCAGTAGACAGAAAGATGAAAAACTGTTTTTT.

The V gene is TRBV5-4, the J gene TRBJ2-2; D is uncertain. Germline CDR1 and CDR2: SGHNT and YYREEE (reference sequence). V dropped 4 bases and J dropped 2 bases, with 9 bases sitting between them. This CDR3 comprises 14 residues. The CDR3 coding sequence is TGTGCCAGCAGCCATCCCCATAACACCGGGGAGCTGTTTTTT. Residues: CASSHPHNTGELFF.

This chain joins TRBV19 and TRBJ2-2; 13 bases agree with TRBD2. This CDR3 spans 15 amino acids. With V trimmed by 10 bases and J by 4 bases, 6 bases remained unmatched. The germline CDR1 and CDR2 sequences are LNHDA and SQIVND (reference sequence). The CDR3 sequence is CATRTSGGGTGELFF. CDR3 nucleotides: TGTGCCACCAGGACTAGCGGGGGTGGCACCGGGGAGCTGTTTTTT.

This clone was picked up one time. The CDR3 region is CASSYSSGGLDTQYF. The DNA of the CDR3 is TGTGCCAGCAGTTACTCGTCAGGGGGTCTAGATACGCAGTATTTT. The chain recombines TRBV6-2 or TRBV6-3 with TRBJ2-3, with TRBD1 matching over 7 bases. The CDR3 has 15 amino acids. Losses at the gene ends were 0 bases for V and 5 bases for J; bases not matched to a gene: 5. Germline V gene data show CDR1 as MNHEY and CDR2 as SVGEGT.

V and J are TRBV29-1 and TRBJ2-7, with 8 bases aligning to TRBD1. This CDR3 contains 14 residues. Per the germline V gene, CDR1 is SQVTM and CDR2 is ANQGSEA. J lost 5 bases, V lost 4 bases, and 10 bases had no gene match. The CDR3 reads CSVVRGQGSDEQYF. DNA of the CDR3: TGCAGCGTTGTTCGAGGACAGGGTTCGGACGAGCAGTACTTC.

The chain couples TRBV7-9 to TRBJ2-5, with 10 bases lining up with TRBD1. Trimming took 5 bases from V and 8 from J; bases not matched to a gene: 8. The CDR3 spans 14 residues. The germline V gene encodes CDR1 SEHNR and CDR2 FQNEAQ (reference sequence). The CDR3 DNA follows: TGTGCCAGCAGCCGAACCGGGACAGGGGACACCCAGTACTTC. Protein: CASSRTGTGDTQYF.

This rearrangement joins TRBV18 to TRBJ1-1; no firm D call. CDR3 length: 17 amino acids. Germline V lookup: CDR1 KGHSH, CDR2 LQKENI. Trimming pared 1 base from V and 1 base from J, leaving 16 bases between. CDR3 loop: CASSPQAVVTTNTEAFF. CDR3 coding DNA: TGTGCCAGCTCACCACAAGCCGTTGTGACAACGAACACTGAAGCTTTCTTT.

The rearrangement links TRBV7-6 to TRBJ2-3; D unresolved. Germline CDR1 is SGHVS and CDR2 is FNYEAQ. This CDR3 has 13 residues. Trimming stripped 1 base from V and 3 bases from J, with 5 bases between. The DNA of the CDR3 is TGTGCCAGCAGCTTAGTCCCAACAGATACGCAGTATTTT. Protein sequence: CASSLVPTDTQYF.

This clone was counted only a few times. The chain joins TRBV2 to TRBJ1-2; D perhaps matches TRBD1 (5 bases). The CDR3 length is 14 residues. Germline lookup yields CDR1 SNHLY and CDR2 FYNNEI. Trimming removed 4 bases from V and 7 bases from J, with 16 bases in between. CDR3 loop: CASSGSGDRGGYTF. In nucleotides, the CDR3 is TGTGCCAGCAGTGGGTCGGGGGATCGAGGTGGCTACACCTTC.

The chain couples TRBV5-1 to TRBJ2-7, with 16 bases aligning to TRBD2. The CDR3 sequence is 17 residues long. V was pared by 4 bases and J by 3 bases, with 7 bases of the junction left unmatched. Germline-derived CDR1 and CDR2 are SGHRS and YFSETQ. The CDR3 sequence is CASSPGTSGGAIYEQYV. DNA for the CDR3: TGCGCCAGCAGCCCCGGGACTAGCGGGGGGGCCATCTACGAGCAGTACGTC.

This rearrangement joins TRBV6-1 to TRBJ2-2, with 8 bases lining up with TRBD1. CDR3 length equals 16 residues. Germline loops: CDR1 MNHNS, CDR2 SASEGT. Trimming took 4 bases from V and 4 from J; bases not matched to a gene: 8. In nucleotides, the CDR3 is TGTGCCAGCAGTGCGGCGAGGACAGGGAGCACCGGGGAGCTGTTTTTT. This codes for CASSAARTGSTGELFF.

This clone was detected only a few times. The rearrangement links TRBV7-2 to TRBJ2-1, with 16 bases matching TRBD2. V shed 6 bases and J 8 bases; nucleotides not matched to a gene: 13. Looked up from germline, CDR1 is SGHTA and CDR2 is FQGNSA. The CDR3 is made up of 18 amino acids. CDR3 region: CASRPGLAGGPSDYEQFF. Here the CDR3 DNA reads TGTGCCAGCAGACCGGGACTAGCGGGGGGGCCGAGTGACTATGAGCAGTTCTTC.

The CDR3: CAWIPNRSSGANVLTF. For the CDR3, the DNA is TGTGCCTGGATCCCCAACCGGAGCTCTGGGGCCAACGTCCTGACTTTC. The V call is TRBV30, the J call TRBJ2-6, with D uncertain. V gave up 4 bases and J gave up 0 bases, with 13 bases separating them. Germline V lookup: CDR1 GTSNPN, CDR2 SVGIG (reference sequence). This CDR3 comprises 16 residues.

This clone was seen a single time. The chain is built from TRBV27 and TRBJ1-1, with 11 bases aligning to TRBD1. CDR3 length equals 16 residues. J gave up 7 bases and V 5 bases, and 12 bases lay outside the gene matches. The V gene's germline CDR1 is MNHEY and CDR2 SMNVEV (reference sequence). The CDR3: CASSPTRTGGLGEAFF. CDR3 nucleotides: TGTGCCAGCAGTCCAACACGGACAGGGGGCTTAGGTGAAGCTTTCTTT.

The rearrangement joins TRBV21-1 to TRBJ2-7; no check of the table's D call, TRBD2, against the DNA was made. TRBV21-1 is described as a pseudogene. This CDR3 region has 14 residues. CDR3 DNA: TGTGCCAGCAGCAAAGATTCCTCCTCCTACGAGCAGTACTTC. Protein product: CASSKDSSSYEQYF.

This clone was seen only once. A junction boundary mismatches the germline segment, possibly from a read error. Here the CDR3 reads CAWMMGQGNLF. The CDR3 nucleotides are TGTGCCTGGATGATGGGACAGGGGAATCTCTTC. The chain carries TRBV30 and TRBJ2-1; 10 nucleotides match TRBD1. In germline, CDR1 is GTSNPN, CDR2 SVGIG (reference sequence). There are 11 residues in the CDR3.

The V gene is TRBV28, the J gene TRBJ1-2; D perhaps matches TRBD1 (5 bases). The germline V gene encodes CDR1 MDHEN and CDR2 SYDVKM. The CDR3 sequence is 12 residues long. The V end was cut by 3 bases, the J end by 8 bases, with 10 bases between. DNA of the CDR3: TGTGCCAGCAGTTTTTTAGGGGAAGGCTACACCTTC. Translated: CASSFLGEGYTF.

V usage is TRBV27 and J usage is TRBJ1-1; TRBD1 matches at 7 bases. The CDR3 has 15 residues. The germline CDR1 and CDR2 sequences are MNHEY and SMNVEV (reference sequence). Losses at the gene ends were 5 bases for V and 0 bases for J; bases not matched to a gene: 6. This CDR3 is CASSPMTGLNTEAFF. CDR3 coding DNA: TGTGCCAGCAGTCCTATGACAGGGCTGAACACTGAAGCTTTCTTT.

CDR3 in amino acids: CAISAATGFYGYTF. The CDR3 DNA follows: TGTGCCATCAGTGCTGCGACAGGGTTCTATGGCTACACCTTC. This chain connects TRBV10-3 to TRBJ1-2; 7 nucleotides line up with TRBD1. Germline assignment: CDR1 ENHRY and CDR2 SYGVKD. The CDR3 totals 14 residues. Trimming at V came to 4 bases and at J to 4 bases, leaving 6 bases not matched to a gene.

The chain is built from TRBV7-2 and TRBJ2-1; D remains ambiguous. Per germline, CDR1 SGHTA and CDR2 FQGNSA. The V end was cut by 0 bases, the J end by 4 bases, with 7 bases between. This CDR3 has 14 residues. CDR3 amino acids: CASSLATGYNEQFF. The CDR3 region has the DNA TGTGCCAGCAGCTTAGCCACCGGTTACAATGAGCAGTTCTTC.

The rearrangement links TRBV9 to TRBJ2-2; 7 bases fit TRBD1. CDR3 length: 19 residues. With V trimmed by 0 bases and J by 4 bases, 15 bases remained unmatched. CDR1 SGDLS and CDR2 YYNGEE come from the germline V gene. CDR3 nucleotide sequence: TGTGCCAGCAGCGTAGCTACAGGGGACGGGGCCCTGGGCACCGGGGAGCTGTTTTTT. It specifies CASSVATGDGALGTGELFF.

This chain uses TRBV3-1 (or the pseudogene TRBV3-2) with TRBJ2-3; D possibly corresponds to TRBD1 (5 bases). The V gene's germline CDR1 is LGHDT and CDR2 YNNKEL (reference sequence). The V end lost 5 bases, the J end lost 2 bases, and 17 bases lay between the germline ends. The CDR3 sequence is 16 residues long. The CDR3 nucleotides are TGTGCCAGCAGCGCACGAGACAGTCCCACCACAGATACGCAGTATTTT. Its translation is CASSARDSPTTDTQYF.

The J gene is TRBJ1-2, the V gene TRBV30; possibly TRBD1 for D (6 bases). V shed 2 bases and J shed 4 bases, with 11 bases lying between them. The germline gives CDR1 GTSNPN, CDR2 SVGIG (reference sequence). The CDR3 has 13 amino acids. The CDR3 loop is CAWSTGNSYGYTF. CDR3 in DNA: TGTGCCTGGAGTACAGGGAATTCCTATGGCTACACCTTC.

The chain has TRBV11-2 and TRBJ1-1, with D possibly being TRBD1 (6 bases). Trimming removed 5 bases at V and 3 bases at J, with 22 bases between. Germline CDR1 and CDR2: SGHAT and FQNNGV. The CDR3 is 17 amino acids. The CDR3 spells CASSRGAGYKSHTEAFF. The CDR3 nucleotides read TGTGCCAGCAGCCGGGGGGCGGGATACAAATCGCACACTGAAGCTTTCTTT.